This T cell receptor beta chain was sequenced during a study of vaccination effects on CD4 cells after COVID-19. Study results and caveats: In the study, convalescent patients were few, and early post-infection timepoints were absent. Healthy vaccinees had only 1 of 255 vaccine-induced clones cross-react with common cold coronaviruses.

The CDR3 has 13 amino acids. The germline CDR1 and CDR2 sequences are MDHEN and SYDVKM. Trimming left V 5 bases short and J 0 bases short, with 5 bases between. Antigen-specific CD4+ T cells were expanded with viral peptide pools in the ViraFEST assay before sequencing. The culture ran for 10 days before CD4+ T cells were isolated. Nucleocapsid antibodies were negative in the vaccine recipients, who had never had SARS-CoV-2 infection. The method was immunoSEQ multiplex PCR; TCRdb's version includes in-frame clones alone and lacks a portion of them. Among around 79,000 clones listed, roughly 72% were seen once. In the case of this clone: Its antigen remains unidentified.

The J gene is TRBJ2-4, the V gene TRBV28, with D uncertain. Sequenced here: CD4+ T cells from PBMCs cultured with HCoV-229E spike peptides, sampled before COVID-19 vaccination. The TCR originated in a human donor who received a COVID-19 vaccine. The CDR3 DNA is TGTGCCAGCAGTGTCTTAGCCAAAAACATTCAGTACTTC. Its translation: CASSVLAKNIQYF.